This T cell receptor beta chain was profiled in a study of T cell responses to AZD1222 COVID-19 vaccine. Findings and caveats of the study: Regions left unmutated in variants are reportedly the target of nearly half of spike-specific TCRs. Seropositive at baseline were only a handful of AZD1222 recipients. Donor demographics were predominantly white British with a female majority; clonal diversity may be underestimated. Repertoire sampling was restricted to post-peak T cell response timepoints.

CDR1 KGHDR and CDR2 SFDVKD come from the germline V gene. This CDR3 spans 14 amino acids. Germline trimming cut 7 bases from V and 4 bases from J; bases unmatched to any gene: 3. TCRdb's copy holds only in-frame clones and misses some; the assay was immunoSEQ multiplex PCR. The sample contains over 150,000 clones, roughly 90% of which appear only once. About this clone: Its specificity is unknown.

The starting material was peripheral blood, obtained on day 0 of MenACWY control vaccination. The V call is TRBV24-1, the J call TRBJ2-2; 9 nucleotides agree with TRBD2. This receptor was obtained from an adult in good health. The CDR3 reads CATRREGGTGELFF. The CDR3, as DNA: TGTGCCACCAGGCGGGAGGGGGGCACCGGGGAGCTGTTTTTT.